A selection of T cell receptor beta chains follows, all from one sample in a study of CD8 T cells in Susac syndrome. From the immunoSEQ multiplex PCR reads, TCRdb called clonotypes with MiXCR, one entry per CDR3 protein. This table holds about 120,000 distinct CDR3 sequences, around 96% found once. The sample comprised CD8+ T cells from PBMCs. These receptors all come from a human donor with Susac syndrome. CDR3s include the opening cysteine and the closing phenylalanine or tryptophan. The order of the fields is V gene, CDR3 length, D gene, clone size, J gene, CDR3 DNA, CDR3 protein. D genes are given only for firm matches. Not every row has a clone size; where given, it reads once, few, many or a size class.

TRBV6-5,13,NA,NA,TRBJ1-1,TGTGCCAGCAGTTACTCTGGGGTAACTGAAGCTTTCTTT,CASSYSGVTEAFF
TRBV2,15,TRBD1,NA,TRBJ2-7,TGTGCCAGCAGTGAACTTGACAGGGGGCGACGCGAGCAGTACTTC,CASSELDRGRREQYF
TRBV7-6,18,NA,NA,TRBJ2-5,TGTGCCAGCAGCTTAGCCGGATTTAGCGGAGGACACCAAGAGACCCAGTACTTC,CASSLAGFSGGHQETQYF
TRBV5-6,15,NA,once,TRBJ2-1,TGTGCCAGCAGCTCCAGAGGGGCCGCATACAATGAGCAGTTCTTC,CASSSRGAAYNEQFF
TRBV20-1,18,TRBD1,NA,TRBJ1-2,TGCAGTGCTAGAGATCTGGGGCTGGGTACAGGGGGTCGCTATGGCTACACCTTC,CSARDLGLGTGGRYGYTF
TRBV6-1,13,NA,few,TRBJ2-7,TGTGCCAGCAGTGAACTGGCATACTACGAGCAGTACTTC,CASSELAYYEQYF
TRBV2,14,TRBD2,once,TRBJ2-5,TGTGCCAGCACATCCAGCGGGGGAGCGAAGACCCAGTACTTC,CASTSSGGAKTQYF
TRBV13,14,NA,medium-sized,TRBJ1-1,TGTGCCAGCAGCTTAGAAGGGGAGAACACTGAAGCTTTCTTT,CASSLEGENTEAFF
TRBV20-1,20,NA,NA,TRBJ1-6,TGCAGTGCTAGATTCTTCCTTAAACAGGATCCGGCGGGCTATAATTCACCCCTCCACTTT,CSARFFLKQDPAGYNSPLHF
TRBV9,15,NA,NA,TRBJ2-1,TGTGCCAGCAGCGTAGATTGGAGCTCCTACAATGAGCAGTTCTTC,CASSVDWSSYNEQFF
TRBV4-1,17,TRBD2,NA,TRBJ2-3,TGCGCCAGCAGCCACTTAGCGGGACCCTTCGGGACAGATACGCAGTATTTT,CASSHLAGPFGTDTQYF
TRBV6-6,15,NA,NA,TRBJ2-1,TGTGCCAGCAGCTCCCGTCCGTTAGGGTACGATGAGCAGTTCTTC,CASSSRPLGYDEQFF
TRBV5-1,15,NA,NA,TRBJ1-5,TGCGCCAGCAGCTTGGGGACACATAGCAATCAGCCCCAGCATTTT,CASSLGTHSNQPQHF
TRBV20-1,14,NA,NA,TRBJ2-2,TGCAGTGCTAGAGAGAGGTTGAACACCGGGGAGCTGTTTTTT,CSARERLNTGELFF
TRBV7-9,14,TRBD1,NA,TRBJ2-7,TGTGCCAGCAGACTGGGACAGGGGGGATCGGGGCAGTACTTC,CASRLGQGGSGQYF
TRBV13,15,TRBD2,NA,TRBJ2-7,TGTGCCAGCAGCTACGGGACTAGCGGCACCTACGAGCAGTACTTC,CASSYGTSGTYEQYF
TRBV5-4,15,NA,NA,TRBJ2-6,TGTGCCAGCAGCCCAAGGGGCGCCGGGGCCAACGTCCTGACTTTC,CASSPRGAGANVLTF
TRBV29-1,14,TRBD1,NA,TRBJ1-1,TGCAGCGCTTCAGGGGGCGAGAGCGGCACTGAAGCTTTCTTT,CSASGGESGTEAFF
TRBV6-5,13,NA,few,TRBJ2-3,TGTGCCAGCAGCCAGGACAGCACAGATACGCAGTATTTT,CASSQDSTDTQYF
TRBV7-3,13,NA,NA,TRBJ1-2,TGTGCCAGCAGCCCCGGGTCTAACTATGGCTACACCTTC,CASSPGSNYGYTF
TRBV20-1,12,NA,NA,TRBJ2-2,TGCAGTGCCGAACGGAACACCGGGGAGCTGTTTTTT,CSAERNTGELFF
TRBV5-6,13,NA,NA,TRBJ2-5,TGTGCCAGCAGCTTGGGTCGTTCAGAGACCCAGTACTTC,CASSLGRSETQYF
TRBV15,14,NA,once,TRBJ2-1,TGTGCCACCAGCAGAAACTTGGGGGAAAATGAGCAGTTCTTC,CATSRNLGENEQFF
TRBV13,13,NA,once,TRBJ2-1,TGTGCCAGCAGCTCCGGGCAGGGCGGCGAGCAGTTCTTC,CASSSGQGGEQFF
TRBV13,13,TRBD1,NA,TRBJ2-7,TGTGCCAGCAGCGGCGGGACAGGCTACGAGCAGTACTTC,CASSGGTGYEQYF
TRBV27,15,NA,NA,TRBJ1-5,TGTGCCAGCAGTTTAGCGACAGGCTACGGTCAGCCCCAGCATTTT,CASSLATGYGQPQHF
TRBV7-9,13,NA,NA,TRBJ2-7,TGTGCCAGCAGCTTAGACCACTCCTACGAGCAGTACTTC,CASSLDHSYEQYF
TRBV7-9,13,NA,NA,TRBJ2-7,TGTGCCAGCAGCTTCTCCAGGGCCTACGAGCAGTACTTC,CASSFSRAYEQYF
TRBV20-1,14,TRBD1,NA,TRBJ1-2,TGCAGTGCTAGAGCATACGACAGGGATTATGGCTACACCTTC,CSARAYDRDYGYTF
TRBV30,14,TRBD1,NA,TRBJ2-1,TGTGCCTGGAACCGGGACAGCTCCTACAATGAGCAGTTCTTC,CAWNRDSSYNEQFF
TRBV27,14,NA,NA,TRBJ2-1,TGTGCCAGCAGTTCCTGGGGGGACGGCAATGAGCAGTTCTTC,CASSSWGDGNEQFF
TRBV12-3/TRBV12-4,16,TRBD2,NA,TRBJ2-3,TGTGCCAGCAGTTTAGGCCTAGCGGGAGTAACAGATACGCAGTATTTT,CASSLGLAGVTDTQYF
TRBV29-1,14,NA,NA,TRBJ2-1,TGCAGCGTTGGCGCGAGGAGCTCCTACAATGAGCAGTTCTTC,CSVGARSSYNEQFF
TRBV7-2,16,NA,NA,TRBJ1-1,TGTGCCAGCAGCCGCAGCGAGGGGGGAATGAACACTGAAGCTTTCTTT,CASSRSEGGMNTEAFF
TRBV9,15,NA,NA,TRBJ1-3,TGTGCCAGCAGCCCGACAGCCACGGTAGGAAACACCATATATTTT,CASSPTATVGNTIYF
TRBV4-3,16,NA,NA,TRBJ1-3,TGCGCCAGCAGCCAAGATCTATACGGGGGCGGGAACACCATATATTTT,CASSQDLYGGGNTIYF
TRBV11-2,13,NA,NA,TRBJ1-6,TGTGCCAGCAGCTCTATCAGGCGGTTACCCCTCCACTTT,CASSSIRRLPLHF
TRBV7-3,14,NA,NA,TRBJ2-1,TGTGCCAGCAGCTTAGGGATTGAGGGGGACGAGCAGTTCTTC,CASSLGIEGDEQFF
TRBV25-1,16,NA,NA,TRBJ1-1,TGTGCCAGCAGTGAATTGGCGGGGGAGAGGGGGGTTGAAGCTTTCTTT,CASSELAGERGVEAFF
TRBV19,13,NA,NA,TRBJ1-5,TGTGCCAGCCAGTCCTTTAGCAATCAGCCCCAGCATTTT,CASQSFSNQPQHF
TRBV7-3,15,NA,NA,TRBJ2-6,TGTGCCAGCAGCTCCGTGGGTGCTGGGGCCAACGTCCTGACTTTC,CASSSVGAGANVLTF
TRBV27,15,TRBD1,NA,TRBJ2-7,TGTGCCAGCAGTTTAACCGGCAGGGGGTTGTACGAGCAGTACTTC,CASSLTGRGLYEQYF
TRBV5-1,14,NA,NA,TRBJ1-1,TGCGCCAGCAGTTCACTGCCGGAGAAGGGCGAAGCTTTCTTT,CASSSLPEKGEAFF
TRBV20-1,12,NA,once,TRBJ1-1,TGCAGTGCTAAAAAAGTAACCACCGAAGCTTTCTTT,CSAKKVTTEAFF
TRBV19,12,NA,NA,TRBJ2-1,TGTGCCAGTAGTATAGTTGACAATGAGCAGTTCTTC,CASSIVDNEQFF
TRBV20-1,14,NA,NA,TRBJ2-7,TGCAGTGCTAGGGAGATAGCGGAAGTAAACGAGCAGTACTTC,CSAREIAEVNEQYF
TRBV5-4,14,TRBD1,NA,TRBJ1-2,TGTGCCAGCAGCTTGGCAGGGGGCGCGGGCGGCTACACCTTC,CASSLAGGAGGYTF